This T cell receptor (beta chain) is from a study of T-cell memory formation after mild COVID-19. Overall study findings and caveats: Contracting CD4+ clones sat mainly in CM and EM; CD8+ in EMRA.

From the 5' RACE reads, TCRdb called clonotypes with MiXCR, one entry per CDR3 protein. The sample shows some 350,000 distinct CDR3 sequences, about 15% of them seen only once. Points on this clonotype: Its matching antigen is unknown.

The V end lost 0 bases, the J end lost 11 bases, and 14 bases lay between the germline ends. This CDR3 is 13 amino acids long. Germline CDR1 SGDLS, CDR2 YYNGEE. This sequence was found in a man aged 18 to 30 who had mild COVID-19 (a few samples of this study predate the infection). Cell type and time point are not known. The sample taken for sequencing was PBMCs or a T cell subset sorted from them (not recorded which). The rearrangement uses TRBV9 and TRBJ1-1; D is uncertain. The CDR3 loop reads CASSVGGGSEAFF. The CDR3 DNA follows: TGTGCCAGCAGCGTAGGGGGAGGGAGCGAGGCTTTCTTT.